Listed here are 32 T cell receptor beta chains from one sample, sequenced in a study of shared clonotypes between healthy human individuals. The data were produced by immunoSEQ multiplex PCR, yet TCRdb's version contains in-frame clones alone and is incomplete. The sample has millions of clones, around 94% seen once. Source material: naive CD4+ T cells sorted from blood. Subset in this sample: CD45RA+ positively selected. These receptors were collected from a man younger than 30 in good health.

This clone was recorded once. Other nucleotide sequences from this sample produce the same CDR3. The chain employs TRBV5-1 and TRBJ1-4; D is perhaps TRBD1 (5 bases). Germline CDR1 is SGHRS and CDR2 is YFSETQ. There are 15 residues in the CDR3. V was pared by 0 bases and J by 11 bases, with 17 bases between. The CDR3 nucleotides read TGCGCCAGCAGCTTGGCGGGAGGGGACGGGGAGAAACTGTTTTTT. It is translated as CASSLAGGDGEKLFF. Using reference TRBV5-1 and TRBJ1-4 for the parts outside the CDR3, the full variable domain is KAGVTQTPRYLIKTRGQQVTLSCSPISGHRSVSWYQQTPGQGLQFLFEYFSETQRNKGNFPGRFSGRQFSNSRSEMNVSTLELGDSALYLCASSLAGGDGEKLFFGSGTQLSVL.

The chain is built from TRBV6-6 and TRBJ1-3; 7 bases are shared with TRBD1. This CDR3 spans 16 amino acids. The V segment lost 2 bases and the J segment 1 base; nucleotides outside the gene matches: 5. CDR1 MNHNY and CDR2 SVGAGI come from the germline V gene (reference sequence). CDR3 bases: TGTGCCAGCAGTTACACCCGACAGGGTTCTGGAAACACCATATATTTT. It specifies CASSYTRQGSGNTIYF.

V usage is TRBV5-1 and J usage is TRBJ2-2; 9 bases fit TRBD2. CDR3 length equals 16 residues. V lost 3 bases, J lost 4 bases, and 7 bases stayed unmatched. Per the germline V gene, CDR1 is SGHRS and CDR2 is YFSETQ. The CDR3 region has the DNA TGCGCCAGCAGCTCGGTAGCGGGAGATCGCACCGGGGAGCTGTTTTTT. Translating it yields CASSSVAGDRTGELFF.

The V gene is TRBV30, the J gene TRBJ2-5; 8 nucleotides line up with TRBD1. CDR1 and CDR2 (germline): GTSNPN, SVGIG (reference sequence). The CDR3 has 14 amino acids. V trimming: 3 bases; J trimming: 2 bases; junction bases outside the gene matches: 5. The CDR3 nucleotides read TGTGCCTGGAGCCCGGGACAGGCACAAGAGACCCAGTACTTC. Translating it yields CAWSPGQAQETQYF.

The V and J genes are TRBV28 and TRBJ1-4; D remains ambiguous. Germline CDR1 reads MDHEN; CDR2 reads SYDVKM. Trimming took off 6 bases at V and 7 bases at J, with 15 bases between the two ends. This CDR3 contains 14 residues. The CDR3: CASSPQRSGEKLFF. CDR3 nucleotide sequence: TGTGCCAGCAGCCCGCAACGGAGCGGTGAAAAACTGTTTTTT.

The gene calls are TRBV4-3 and TRBJ2-1; 9 nucleotides match TRBD2. Per the germline V gene, CDR1 is LGHNA and CDR2 is YSLEER. V trimming: 1 base; J trimming: 9 bases; junction bases outside the gene matches: 13. The CDR3 has 17 residues. The DNA of the CDR3 is TGCGCCAGCAGCCAAGCGGGGGCGGGAGGGACATACCGTGAGCAGTTCTTC. Translation: CASSQAGAGGTYREQFF.

V and J are TRBV2 and TRBJ2-5; TRBD1 is a possible D gene (7 bases). From germline, CDR1 is SNHLY and CDR2 FYNNEI. Trimming stripped 4 bases from V and 5 bases from J, with 20 bases between. The CDR3 is made up of 16 amino acids. CDR3 sequence (DNA): TGTGCCAGCAGTGGGGACTCTGCAGGGGGTAGTGAGACCCAGTACTTC. Amino acids: CASSGDSAGGSETQYF.

This clone was found once. V gene TRBV6-5 combines with J gene TRBJ1-6; no reliable D call. The CDR3 consists of 14 residues. With 3 bases removed from V and 11 bases from J, the gap between germline ends came to 14 bases. Germline values: CDR1 MNHEY, CDR2 SVGAGI. CDR3 nucleotide sequence: TGTGCCAGCAGTTATTCCGCCGATATGGCACCCCTCCACTTT. This sequence encodes CASSYSADMAPLHF.

About this clone: Different DNA sequences within this sample yield the same CDR3. The V call is TRBV2, the J call TRBJ2-6; no firm D call. The ends were cut back, 7 bases at V and 4 bases at J, with 5 bases in the middle. This CDR3 spans 12 amino acids. The germline CDR1 and CDR2 sequences are SNHLY and FYNNEI. This CDR3 reads CASKSGANVLTF. The DNA for the CDR3 is TGTGCCAGCAAGTCAGGGGCCAACGTCCTGACTTTC.

This chain joins TRBV6-1 and TRBJ1-5; tentative D call: TRBD1 (5 bases). Germline V gene data show CDR1 as MNHNS and CDR2 as SASEGT. The V end was cut by 6 bases, the J end by 4 bases, with 7 bases between. This CDR3 region has 12 residues. The CDR3, as DNA: TGTGCCAGCAGGGGGGTTAATCAGCCCCAGCATTTT. Translated: CASRGVNQPQHF.

The table lists this clone with a count of one. This chain connects TRBV6-5 to TRBJ2-2; 7 bases are shared with TRBD1. This CDR3 contains 14 residues. The ends lost 6 bases at V and 5 bases at J; junction bases unmatched: 6. Germline V gene sequence: CDR1 MNHEY, CDR2 SVGAGI. CDR3 sequence reads: CASSFDRATGELFF. The CDR3 nucleotides are TGTGCCAGCAGCTTTGACAGGGCGACCGGGGAGCTGTTTTTT.

With regard to this clone: This sample also contains other DNA sequences that code for the same CDR3. The rearrangement joins TRBV27 to TRBJ2-5; 10 nucleotides agree with TRBD2. Germline V lookup: CDR1 MNHEY, CDR2 SMNVEV (reference sequence). V lost 5 bases to trimming and J lost 6 bases; unmatched junction nucleotides: 12. The CDR3 length is 16 residues. CDR3 in amino acids: CASSPQLAGLNKTQYF. In nucleotides, the CDR3 is TGTGCCAGCAGTCCCCAACTAGCGGGGTTAAATAAGACCCAGTACTTC.

The chain joins TRBV19 to TRBJ1-5, with TRBD1 matching over 8 bases. CDR1 and CDR2 from the germline V gene are LNHDA and SQIVND (reference sequence). After removal of 9 bases from V and 0 bases from J, the junction contained 13 bases not matched to a gene. CDR3 size: 17 residues. CDR3 protein: CASHTGQGHNSNQPQHF. CDR3 nucleotides: TGTGCCAGCCACACCGGACAGGGACACAATAGCAATCAGCCCCAGCATTTT.

V and J are TRBV6-5 and TRBJ1-2; 7 bases map to TRBD1. This CDR3 region has 14 residues. V was pared by 0 bases and J by 7 bases, with 5 bases of the junction left unmatched. Germline V gene data show CDR1 as MNHEY and CDR2 as SVGAGI. This chain's CDR3 is CASSYSLQGSGYTF. CDR3 DNA: TGTGCCAGCAGTTACTCGTTACAGGGGAGTGGCTACACCTTC.

The rearrangement uses TRBV15 and TRBJ1-4, with D uncertain. V lost 2 bases and J lost 7, with 5 bases in between. This CDR3 region has 12 residues. Germline V lookup: CDR1 LNHNV, CDR2 YYDKDF (reference sequence). CDR3 bases: TGTGCCACCAGCAGACCCGGTGAAAAACTGTTTTTT. Translation: CATSRPGEKLFF. Complete variable domain (other parts from reference TRBV15 and TRBJ1-4): DAMVIQNPRYQVTQFGKPVTLSCSQTLNHNVMYWYQQKSSQAPKLLFHYYDKDFNNEADTPDNFQSRRPNTSFCFLDIRSPGLGDTAMYLCATSRPGEKLFFGSGTQLSVL.

This clone has only one observation. This sequence joins TRBV5-1 and TRBJ2-7, with 10 positions matching TRBD1. The CDR3 is 15 residues long. The ends lost 4 bases at V and 3 bases at J; junction bases unmatched: 7. Germline CDR1 reads SGHRS; CDR2 reads YFSETQ. The CDR3 DNA follows: TGCGCCAGCAGCACAGGGACAGGGGAGGGCTACGAGCAGTACTTC. Residues: CASSTGTGEGYEQYF.

About this clone: Other DNA variants within this sample encode the same CDR3. The V gene is TRBV5-1, the J gene TRBJ2-7, with D perhaps TRBD1 or TRBD2 (5 bases each). CDR1 and CDR2 (germline): SGHRS, YFSETQ. With 4 bases removed from V and 4 bases from J, the gap between germline ends came to 9 bases. CDR3 size: 12 residues. The CDR3 loop reads CASSPGTYEQYF. Here the CDR3 DNA reads TGCGCCAGCAGCCCCGGGACGTACGAGCAGTACTTC.

This clone was counted a single time. The gene calls are TRBV30 and TRBJ1-6; weak D call: TRBD1 (5 bases). The CDR3 extends over 15 amino acids. Germline V gives CDR1 GTSNPN, CDR2 SVGIG (reference sequence). V dropped 1 base and J dropped 7 bases, with 14 bases sitting between them. CDR3: CAWSGIGGGNSPLHF. CDR3 bases: TGTGCCTGGAGTGGGATTGGGGGTGGCAATTCACCCCTCCACTTT.

This chain connects TRBV29-1 to TRBJ2-7; 8 bases line up with TRBD1. Germline CDR1 reads SQVTM; CDR2 reads ANQGSEA. The CDR3 consists of 13 residues. V trimming: 2 bases; J trimming: 7 bases; junction bases outside the gene matches: 7. CDR3 protein: CSVERTGFGEQYF. CDR3 coding DNA: TGCAGCGTTGAAAGGACAGGGTTTGGAGAGCAGTACTTC.

The genes are TRBV5-6 and TRBJ1-5; weak D call: TRBD1 (5 bases). V lost 4 bases and J lost 2, with 25 bases in between. This CDR3 has 19 amino acids. Germline CDR1 is SGHDT and CDR2 is YYEEEE. CDR3 region: CASSLWGAESIVGNQPQHF. DNA of the CDR3: TGTGCCAGCAGCCTGTGGGGCGCCGAATCAATAGTTGGCAATCAGCCCCAGCATTTT.

The V call is TRBV7-9, the J call TRBJ2-6; no clear D gene. Trimming took 5 bases from V and 4 from J, leaving 12 bases between them. The CDR3 runs 15 residues. Germline CDR1 is SEHNR and CDR2 is FQNEAQ (reference sequence). The DNA for the CDR3 is TGTGCCAGCAGCCCACGTGGTTCCGGGGCCAACGTCCTGACTTTC. Amino acids: CASSPRGSGANVLTF.

V is TRBV25-1 and J is TRBJ1-3; D unresolved. The germline V gene encodes CDR1 MGHDK and CDR2 SYGVNS. Trimming left V 5 bases short and J 2 bases short, with 16 bases between. This CDR3 is built from 16 residues. The chain's CDR3 is CASSPFIPGTGNTIYF. CDR3 nucleotides: TGTGCCAGCAGTCCGTTTATCCCCGGGACTGGAAACACCATATATTTT.

This clone turned up a few times. The V and J genes are TRBV5-1 and TRBJ1-2; unclear D gene. Germline lookup yields CDR1 SGHRS and CDR2 YFSETQ. The CDR3 contains 15 residues. Trimming took off 0 bases at V and 7 bases at J, with 16 bases between the two ends. CDR3 coding DNA: TGCGCCAGCAGCTTGGAAGCATTGGAATCGAGTGGCTACACCTTC. It yields the protein CASSLEALESSGYTF.

V and J are TRBV6-5 and TRBJ2-3; 8 bases are shared with TRBD2. With V trimmed by 6 bases and J by 6 bases, 5 bases remained unmatched. The CDR3 covers 13 residues. Germline V gene data show CDR1 as MNHEY and CDR2 as SVGAGI. The CDR3 coding sequence is TGTGCCAGCAGAAAAGCGGGGGTTGATACGCAGTATTTT. It translates to CASRKAGVDTQYF.

V usage is TRBV20-1 and J usage is TRBJ2-7; 7 bases are a match to TRBD1. Germline V CDR1 and CDR2: DFQATT, SNEGSKA (reference sequence). The ends lost 1 base at V and 7 bases at J; junction bases unmatched: 1. The CDR3 consists of 11 residues. The CDR3 DNA sequence: TGCAGTGCTAGAGCCAGGGGGGAGCAGTACTTC. Its protein product is CSARARGEQYF.

Comment on this clone: At the DNA level, this CDR3 is encoded by other sequences in the same sample as well. The chain joins TRBV19 to TRBJ2-1; TRBD1 matches at 7 bases. Germline V gene lookup returns CDR1 LNHDA and CDR2 SQIVND (reference sequence). The CDR3 consists of 15 residues. V was pared by 3 bases and J by 1 base, with 3 bases of the junction left unmatched. DNA for the CDR3: TGTGCCAGTAGTATCGGCAGGGGGTCCTACAATGAGCAGTTCTTC. It translates to CASSIGRGSYNEQFF.

This rearrangement joins TRBV30 to TRBJ2-7; TRBD1 agrees at 9 bases. The CDR3 length is 12 residues. CDR1 is GTSNPN, CDR2 SVGIG, per germline (reference sequence). V was clipped by 4 bases and J by 4 bases; unmatched bases: 2. The CDR3 DNA is TGTGCCTGGAACAGGGGGCTGTACGAGCAGTACTTC. Encoded protein: CAWNRGLYEQYF. The complete variable domain, with remaining parts taken from reference TRBV30 and TRBJ2-7, reads SQTIHQWPATLVQPVGSPLSLECTVEGTSNPNLYWYRQAAGRGLQLLFYSVGIGQISSEVPQNLSASRPQDRQFILSSKKLLLSDSGFYLCAWNRGLYEQYFGPGTRLTVT.

This chain links TRBV6-5 with TRBJ1-3, with D unresolved. Per the germline V gene, CDR1 is MNHEY and CDR2 is SVGAGI. CDR3 length: 15 amino acids. The V end lost 2 bases, the J end lost 1 base, and 9 bases lay between the germline ends. The CDR3 is CASSYLPESGNTIYF. The DNA of the CDR3 is TGTGCCAGCAGTTACCTCCCGGAATCTGGAAACACCATATATTTT.

CDR3 sequence: CSVGKGTADYEQYF. CDR3 nucleotides: TGCAGCGTTGGAAAAGGAACAGCAGACTACGAGCAGTACTTC. The chain employs TRBV29-1 and TRBJ2-7; D not resolved. V shed 4 bases and J shed 3 bases, with 16 bases lying between them. This CDR3 is built from 14 residues. Germline values: CDR1 SQVTM, CDR2 ANQGSEA.

This clone was counted between two and nine times. The rearrangement joins TRBV10-3 to TRBJ1-1, with D possibly TRBD1 on 6 matching bases. This CDR3 comprises 15 residues. V was clipped by 8 bases and J by 2 bases, with 18 bases between them. The germline gives CDR1 ENHRY, CDR2 SYGVKD. The CDR3 protein is CAIRGGSGDNTEAFF. CDR3 in DNA: TGTGCCATCCGGGGGGGTTCAGGGGACAACACTGAAGCTTTCTTT.

This clone occurred a few times. Other DNA sequences from this sample encode an identical CDR3 as well. J is TRBJ1-5 and V is TRBV2; TRBD1 matches 9 bases. Germline V gives CDR1 SNHLY, CDR2 FYNNEI. Trimming took 7 bases from V and 4 from J; bases not matched to a gene: 2. This CDR3 has 13 amino acids. CDR3 region: CASTGQGNQPQHF. The CDR3 region has the DNA TGTGCCAGCACGGGACAGGGAAATCAGCCCCAGCATTTT. Complete variable domain (other parts from reference TRBV2 and TRBJ1-5): EPEVTQTPSHQVTQMGQEVILRCVPISNHLYFYWYRQILGQKVEFLVSFYNNEISEKSEIFDDQFSVERPDGSNFTLKIRSTKLEDSAMYFCASTGQGNQPQHFGDGTRLSIL.

The chain uses TRBV23-1 and TRBJ1-2, with 10 bases fitting TRBD1. TRBV23-1 is marked as an open reading frame, function uncertain. CDR3 length equals 16 residues. The V gene end was trimmed by 3 bases and the J gene end by 5 bases; junction bases not matched to a gene: 9. CDR3 sequence: CASSQPRQGARYGYTF. Written as DNA, the CDR3 is TGCGCCAGCAGTCAGCCCCGACAGGGGGCACGGTATGGCTACACCTTC.